The clone carrying this T cell receptor (beta chain) was detected a few times. Its antigen is as yet unknown. In TCRdb, the reads were re-called with MiXCR into one record per CDR3 protein. The data show about 140,000 distinct CDR3 sequences, 5% to 6.5% seen once. The germline gives CDR1 DFQATT, CDR2 SNEGSKA (reference sequence). The CDR3 has 14 residues. V dropped 6 bases and J dropped 8; count of bases not matched to a gene: 10. These data are taken from a study of T cell repertoires in cytomegalovirus infection. In the study overall: Through public TCR beta signatures, both CMV infection and matching HLA type were indicated. Findings of the study overall: Summed frequency of shared TCR beta families picked out CMV carriers who also had the relevant HLA. HLA-C-restricted, CMV-specific TCR beta clonotypes were dominant ex vivo.

The TCR comes from a human donor in good health (CMV status not recorded). Some clones in this sample may be carry-over from other donors' samples. What was sequenced was PBMCs. The rearrangement uses TRBV20-1 and TRBJ1-4; 9 bases align to TRBD1. In DNA form, the CDR3 reads TGCAGTGCCCGTGAGGGGACAGGGTGGGAAAAACTGTTTTTT. Translating it yields CSAREGTGWEKLFF.